The 17 T cell receptor beta chains given below trace back to one sample, sequenced in a study of T cells in pancreatic ductal adenocarcinoma (dated by TCRdb to 2017 to 2019). Selected pancreatic ductal adenocarcinoma patients had undergone surgery without neoadjuvant therapy. Library preparation employed the immunoSEQ multiplex PCR assay. What TCRdb holds here is the immuneACCESS table cut down to in-frame rearrangements. Part of the clones is not present; checked against another copy, under half of the missing clones reflect an unresolved V gene, and the others are unexplained. The table for this sample lists around 10,000 clones; nearly 90% of them were counted only once. The ten largest account for approximately 3% of the sample. Sequencing was done on a sample of PBMCs. Receptors were obtained from a human donor with pancreatic ductal adenocarcinoma.

V is TRBV6-5 and J is TRBJ2-7; 8 bases agree with TRBD1. Trimming took 1 base from V and 1 from J; bases not matched to a gene: 3. The CDR3 spans 15 residues. The germline V gene encodes CDR1 MNHEY and CDR2 SVGAGI. CDR3 coding DNA: TGTGCCAGCAGTTACTACGGGACAGGTTCCTACGAGCAGTACTTC. It translates to CASSYYGTGSYEQYF.

V and J are TRBV19 and TRBJ2-1; 8 nucleotides align to TRBD2. Germline V gives CDR1 LNHDA, CDR2 SQIVND (reference sequence). Trimming took 5 bases from V and 3 from J; bases not matched to a gene: 12. CDR3 size: 17 residues. CDR3 in DNA: TGTGCCAGTAGTCCCCTGTCCGCGGGAGGCCTCTACAATGAGCAGTTCTTC. Protein sequence: CASSPLSAGGLYNEQFF.

The gene calls are TRBV4-3 and TRBJ2-7, with 12 bases matching TRBD2. Germline CDR1 is LGHNA and CDR2 is YSLEER. The V and J ends lost 1 base and 6 bases, in that order; junction bases with no gene match: 4. The CDR3 loop spans 15 amino acids. The DNA for the CDR3 is TGCGCCAGCAGCCAAGGACTAGCGGGGGACGGCGAGCAGTACTTC. It is translated as CASSQGLAGDGEQYF.

This chain links TRBV5-4 with TRBJ2-3; TRBD1 matches 8 bases. V lost 4 bases to trimming and J lost 3 bases; unmatched junction nucleotides: 4. CDR1 SGHNT and CDR2 YYREEE come from the germline V gene (reference sequence). The CDR3 runs 14 residues. CDR3 region: CASSPRTGTDTQYF. DNA for the CDR3: TGTGCCAGCAGCCCCAGGACAGGGACAGATACGCAGTATTTT.

The J gene is TRBJ2-5, the V gene TRBV6-5, with 7 bases matching TRBD2. The germline V gene encodes CDR1 MNHEY and CDR2 SVGAGI. This CDR3 comprises 15 residues. V shed 2 bases and J 4 bases; nucleotides not matched to a gene: 7. The CDR3 bases are TGTGCCAGCAGTTACCTGAATGGGGGGGGAGAGACCCAGTACTTC. This sequence encodes CASSYLNGGGETQYF.

This chain connects TRBV7-3 to TRBJ2-7, with 9 bases fitting TRBD2. The germline V gene has CDR1 SGHTA and CDR2 FQGTGA. Unmatched junction bases numbered 2, after V lost 0 bases and J lost 2 bases. There are 15 residues in the CDR3. The CDR3 DNA reads TGTGCCAGCAGCTTAACTGCGGGAGGGCCCTACGAGCAGTACTTC. Its translation: CASSLTAGGPYEQYF.

A note on this clone: At one boundary the junction diverges from the germline segment, which might be a read error. V usage is TRBV7-7 and J usage is TRBJ2-7, with D maybe TRBD1 (6 bases). The germline gives CDR1 SSHAT, CDR2 FNYEAQ (reference sequence). This CDR3 comprises 15 residues. The CDR3 loop is CASSPRTELSYEQYF. The CDR3 nucleotides read TGTGCTAGCAGCCCCCGGACAGAACTTTCCTACGAGCAGTACTTC.

The table lists this clone with a count of one. The chain uses TRBV4-1 and TRBJ2-4; D might be TRBD2 (5 bases). The V end was cut by 3 bases, the J end by 0 bases, with 18 bases between. Germline V lookup: CDR1 MGHRA, CDR2 YSYEKL. The CDR3 consists of 18 residues. The CDR3 sequence is CASSHMGRLREAKNIQYF. The CDR3 DNA sequence: TGCGCCAGCAGCCACATGGGAAGATTACGGGAAGCCAAAAACATTCAGTACTTC.

V usage is TRBV13 and J usage is TRBJ2-7; a possible D gene is TRBD2 (5 bases). The V gene's germline CDR1 is PRHDT and CDR2 FYEKMQ (reference sequence). Trimming cost V 1 base and J 8 bases, with 12 bases left between them. This CDR3 is 13 amino acids long. The CDR3 DNA reads TGTGCCAGCAGCTTAGAGCTAGCAACCAAGCAGTACTTC. Protein: CASSLELATKQYF.

This clone occurred once. This rearrangement joins TRBV19 to TRBJ1-5; D might be TRBD1 (6 bases). Trimming took 8 bases from V and 0 from J, leaving 17 bases between them. CDR3 size: 16 residues. In germline, CDR1 is LNHDA, CDR2 SQIVND (reference sequence). The CDR3 region has the DNA TGTGCCAGTCTCGGTGGGGGCTCTAATAGCAATCAGCCCCAGCATTTT. The encoded protein is CASLGGGSNSNQPQHF.

This rearrangement joins TRBV19 to TRBJ1-4; 8 positions match TRBD1. Germline V gene lookup returns CDR1 LNHDA and CDR2 SQIVND (reference sequence). V lost 2 bases to trimming and J lost 5 bases; unmatched junction nucleotides: 4. This CDR3 comprises 15 residues. The CDR3 region has the DNA TGTGCCAGTAGTATACCGGACAGGGAAAATGAAAAACTGTTTTTT. Translation gives CASSIPDRENEKLFF. Full variable domain (missing parts from reference TRBV19 and TRBJ1-4): DGGITQSPKYLFRKEGQNVTLSCEQNLNHDAMYWYRQDPGQGLRLIYYSQIVNDFQKGDIAEGYSVSREKKESFPLTVTSAQKNPTAFYLCASSIPDRENEKLFFGSGTQLSVL.

This clone was found once. The CDR3 DNA is TGTGCCAGCAGCGCGACAGGGGGGTCAAAACTGTTTTTT. It yields the protein CASSATGGSKLFF. The chain carries TRBV9 and TRBJ1-4; 9 bases are a match to TRBD1. Looked up from germline, CDR1 is SGDLS and CDR2 is YYNGEE. The CDR3 is 13 amino acids. Trimming cost V 3 bases and J 10 bases; bases outside gene matches: 4.

This clone was found a few times. The chain has TRBV9 and TRBJ2-1; TRBD2 is a possible D gene (7 bases). V lost 3 bases, J lost 10 bases, and 23 bases lay in between. Germline-derived CDR1 and CDR2 are SGDLS and YYNGEE. This CDR3 is 16 amino acids long. The DNA for the CDR3 is TGTGCCAGCAGCGAGGGTGGGAGGGGGGCCACTGAGGAGCAGTTCTTC. It translates to CASSEGGRGATEEQFF.

The chain couples TRBV19 to TRBJ2-6; TRBD2 might be the D (5 bases). V lost 1 base, J lost 0 bases, and 10 bases lay in between. CDR3 length: 17 residues. CDR1 is LNHDA and CDR2 is SQIVND in the germline V gene (reference sequence). CDR3 coding DNA: TGTGCCAGTAGTATAGGGACTTCCAGCTCTGGGGCCAACGTCCTGACTTTC. Encoded protein: CASSIGTSSSGANVLTF.

This chain links TRBV28 with TRBJ1-2, with 9 bases aligning to TRBD1. The length of the CDR3 is 15 residues. J gave up 5 bases and V 1 base, and 5 bases lay outside the gene matches. Germline values: CDR1 MDHEN, CDR2 SYDVKM. The CDR3 loop is CASSLLQGARYGYTF. CDR3 bases: TGTGCCAGCAGTTTATTACAGGGGGCGCGGTATGGCTACACCTTC.

The CDR3 DNA reads as TGTGCCAGTAGTAGCACAGGGAACCCTAATCAGCCCCAGCATTTT. It translates to CASSSTGNPNQPQHF. The rearrangement joins TRBV19 to TRBJ1-5; D perhaps matches TRBD1 (6 bases). CDR1 and CDR2 (germline): LNHDA, SQIVND (reference sequence). CDR3 length equals 15 residues. V lost 4 bases and J 4 bases, leaving 14 bases between the germline ends.

This chain links TRBV4-1 with TRBJ2-1, with 9 bases lining up with TRBD2. Germline CDR1 reads MGHRA; CDR2 reads YSYEKL. With 4 bases clipped from V and 6 bases from J, the junction kept 13 bases outside the gene matches. CDR3 length equals 17 residues. CDR3 sequence reads: CASSRSSLGLASNEQFF. CDR3 DNA sequence: TGCGCCAGCAGCCGCTCATCCCTGGGACTAGCTTCCAATGAGCAGTTCTTC.